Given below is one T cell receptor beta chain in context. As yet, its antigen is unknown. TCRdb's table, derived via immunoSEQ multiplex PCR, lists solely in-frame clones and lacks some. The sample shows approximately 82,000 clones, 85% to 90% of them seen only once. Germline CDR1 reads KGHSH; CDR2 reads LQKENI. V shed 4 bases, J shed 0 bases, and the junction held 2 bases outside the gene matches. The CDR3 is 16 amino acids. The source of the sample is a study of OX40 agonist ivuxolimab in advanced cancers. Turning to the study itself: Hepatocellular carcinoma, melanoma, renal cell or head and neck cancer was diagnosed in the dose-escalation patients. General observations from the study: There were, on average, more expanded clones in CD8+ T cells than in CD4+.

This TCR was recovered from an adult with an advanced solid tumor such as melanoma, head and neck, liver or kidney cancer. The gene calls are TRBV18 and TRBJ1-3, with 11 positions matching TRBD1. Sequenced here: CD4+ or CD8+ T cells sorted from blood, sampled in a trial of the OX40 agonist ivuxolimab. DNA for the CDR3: TGTGCCAGCTCACGGGACAGGGGGAACTCTGGAAACACCATATATTTT. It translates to CASSRDRGNSGNTIYF.